The entry that follows covers one T cell receptor beta chain sequence. This sample stems from a study of cytomegalovirus exposure and HLA in healthy donors. The PCR ran on 60 Vbeta and 13 Jbeta primers. Profiling relied on immunoSEQ multiplex PCR, and the TCRdb table lists in-frame clones only, not all of them. The sample contains roughly 190,000 clones, roughly 72% of which appear only once. CDR1 SGHRS and CDR2 YFSETQ come from the germline V gene. This CDR3 comprises 17 residues. The V and J ends lost 2 bases and 3 bases, in that order; junction bases with no gene match: 7. This clonotype was obtained from a woman aged 25 to 39 in good health and CMV-seropositive. Sample: PBMCs. This chain links TRBV5-1 with TRBJ2-2, with 10 positions matching TRBD2. In DNA, the CDR3 is TGCGCCAGCAGCTTCAAGCTAGCGGGAGTTGACACCGGGGAGCTGTTTTTT. Encoded protein: CASSFKLAGVDTGELFF.